This T cell receptor (beta chain) was obtained from a study of blood T cell repertoires in COVID-19. Study details: From the United States, Italy and Spain came samples of acute and convalescent COVID-19.

In the authors' workflow: From reference gene primer amplification, estimates of nucleated cell counts were derived. Generated by immunoSEQ multiplex PCR, the TCRdb table keeps only in-frame clones and is missing some. V, J and clone size reflect that table, while D and trimming were determined from the DNA. In the table there are 45,000 to 55,000 clones, roughly 85% of which are singletons. The V gene's germline CDR1 is ENHRY and CDR2 SYGVKD. This CDR3 comprises 14 residues. V was clipped by 10 bases and J by 3 bases, with 18 bases between them. This receptor was taken from a human donor in a cohort sampled during active COVID-19. The sequenced material came from peripheral blood. The chain links TRBV10-3 to TRBJ1-1, with D possibly being TRBD1 (5 bases). The CDR3 DNA follows: TGTGCCACGCAACCCCGGGGAGGGGACACTGAAGCTTTCTTT. Residues: CATQPRGGDTEAFF.